This TCR beta chain was found in a study of beta chain features in type 1 diabetes. This CDR3 has 13 amino acids. Unmatched junction bases numbered 1, after V lost 4 bases and J lost 2 bases. Germline CDR1 and CDR2: MNHNY and SVGAGI (reference sequence). TCRB transcripts that were expressed got sequenced, as all of the isolated RNA had been reverse transcribed. TCRdb's table, derived via immunoSEQ multiplex PCR, lists solely in-frame clones and lacks some. The sample has under 95,000 clones; 30% to 40% are singletons. This chain uses TRBV6-6 with TRBJ1-2; 7 bases match TRBD1. The source material was stem cell memory CD4+ T cells from blood. The TCR was taken from a woman between 18 and 29 years old in good health. For the CDR3, the DNA is TGTGCCAGCAGTTCGACAGGGAACTATGGCTACACCTTC. Encoded protein: CASSSTGNYGYTF.